The present entry profiles one TCR beta chain with its context. The data derive from a study of blood T cell repertoires in COVID-19. Authors' methods: Estimation of nucleated cell counts relied on the amplification of reference gene primers. Libraries were prepared by immunoSEQ multiplex PCR; TCRdb keeps only in-frame clonotypes and omits some of them. V and J calls and clone size are those listed in that table; D and trimming were worked out from the DNA. The table lists over 130,000 clones, approximately 88% of them singletons, with 28% in the top ten. The CDR3 runs 14 residues. The trim removed 5 bases at V and 5 bases at J, leaving 4 bases unmatched. CDR1 and CDR2 from the germline V gene are SGHTA and FQGTGA.

The chain joins TRBV7-3 to TRBJ2-1; 9 nucleotides match TRBD1. This TCR derives from a human donor in a cohort sampled during active COVID-19. Sequencing was performed on peripheral blood. CDR3 DNA: TGTGCCAGCAGCCCCAGGGACAGGGACAATGAGCAGTTCTTC. It specifies CASSPRDRDNEQFF.